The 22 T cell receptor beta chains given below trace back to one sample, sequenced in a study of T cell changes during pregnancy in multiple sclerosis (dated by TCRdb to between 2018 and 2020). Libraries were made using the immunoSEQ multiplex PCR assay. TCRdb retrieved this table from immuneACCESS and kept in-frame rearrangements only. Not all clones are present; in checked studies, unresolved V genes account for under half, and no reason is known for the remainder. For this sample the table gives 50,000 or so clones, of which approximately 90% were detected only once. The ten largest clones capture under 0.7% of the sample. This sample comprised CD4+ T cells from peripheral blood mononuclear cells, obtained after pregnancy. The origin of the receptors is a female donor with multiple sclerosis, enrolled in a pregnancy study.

The CDR3 loop reads CAWSRGTYNEQFF. CDR3 in DNA: TGTGCCTGGAGTCGGGGTACCTACAATGAGCAGTTCTTC. V gene TRBV30 combines with J gene TRBJ2-1; a possible D gene is TRBD2 (5 bases). The CDR3 runs to 13 residues. Germline loops: CDR1 GTSNPN, CDR2 SVGIG (reference sequence). Deletions cut 2 bases from V and 2 bases from J, with 7 bases between.

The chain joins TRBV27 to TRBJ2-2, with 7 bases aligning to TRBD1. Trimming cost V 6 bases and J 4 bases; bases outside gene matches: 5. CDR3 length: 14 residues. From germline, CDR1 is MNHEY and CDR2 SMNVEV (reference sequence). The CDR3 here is CASRLGQTTGELFF. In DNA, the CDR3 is TGTGCCAGCAGGTTGGGACAGACCACCGGGGAGCTGTTTTTT.

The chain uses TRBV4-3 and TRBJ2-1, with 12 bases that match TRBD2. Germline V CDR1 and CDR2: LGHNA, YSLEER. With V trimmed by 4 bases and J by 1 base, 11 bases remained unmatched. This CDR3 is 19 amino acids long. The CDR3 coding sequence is TGCGCCAGCAGCCCCAAACCCGGACTAGCGGGAATTTCCTACAATGAGCAGTTCTTC. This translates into CASSPKPGLAGISYNEQFF.

CDR3 in DNA: TGTGCCAGCAGCTTAGGCGCAGGGCGGGGACGGAACACCATATATTTT. As protein: CASSLGAGRGRNTIYF. V and J are TRBV7-9 and TRBJ1-3; tentatively, D is TRBD1 (5 bases). The CDR3 has 16 amino acids. Germline values: CDR1 SEHNR, CDR2 FQNEAQ (reference sequence). Trimming shortened V by 1 base and J by 7 bases, and 17 bases separated the two germline ends.

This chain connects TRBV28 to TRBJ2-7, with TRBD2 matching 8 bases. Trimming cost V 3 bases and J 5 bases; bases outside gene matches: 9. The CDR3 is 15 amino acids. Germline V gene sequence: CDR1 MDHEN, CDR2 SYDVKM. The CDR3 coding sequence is TGTGCCAGCAGTTTTGGCGGGAGGCCCCCTAACGAGCAGTACTTC. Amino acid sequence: CASSFGGRPPNEQYF.

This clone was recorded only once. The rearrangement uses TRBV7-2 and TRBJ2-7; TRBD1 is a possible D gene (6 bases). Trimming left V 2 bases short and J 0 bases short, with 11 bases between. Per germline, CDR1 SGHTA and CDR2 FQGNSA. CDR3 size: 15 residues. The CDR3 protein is CASSLSQGSSYEQYF. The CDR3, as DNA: TGTGCCAGCAGCTTATCACAGGGATCCTCCTACGAGCAGTACTTC.

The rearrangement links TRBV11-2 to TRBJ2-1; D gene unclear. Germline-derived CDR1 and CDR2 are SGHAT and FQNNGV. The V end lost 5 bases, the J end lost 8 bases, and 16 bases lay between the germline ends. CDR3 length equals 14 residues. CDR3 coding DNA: TGTGCCAGCAGCCCCGCTGGCAGGTCGCATGAGCAGTTCTTC. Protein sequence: CASSPAGRSHEQFF.

DNA for the CDR3: TGTGCCAGCTCACCACTAGCGGGGAACACCGGGGAGCTGTTTTTT. Amino acid sequence: CASSPLAGNTGELFF. The V call is TRBV18, the J call TRBJ2-2, with 7 positions matching TRBD2. CDR3 size: 15 residues. The germline gives CDR1 KGHSH, CDR2 LQKENI. Trimming took 1 base from V and 1 from J; bases not matched to a gene: 0.

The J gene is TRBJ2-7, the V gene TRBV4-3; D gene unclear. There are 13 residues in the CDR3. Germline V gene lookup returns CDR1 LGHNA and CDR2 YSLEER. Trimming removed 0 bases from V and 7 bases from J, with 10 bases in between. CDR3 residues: CASSQDLSVEQYF. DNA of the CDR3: TGCGCCAGCAGCCAAGATCTTTCAGTAGAGCAGTACTTC.

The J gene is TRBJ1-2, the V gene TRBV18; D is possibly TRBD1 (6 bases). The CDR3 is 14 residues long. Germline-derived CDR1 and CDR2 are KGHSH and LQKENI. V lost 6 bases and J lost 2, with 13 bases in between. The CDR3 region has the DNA TGTGCCAGCTCGGCCCAGGACAGCAACTATGGCTACACCTTC. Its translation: CASSAQDSNYGYTF.

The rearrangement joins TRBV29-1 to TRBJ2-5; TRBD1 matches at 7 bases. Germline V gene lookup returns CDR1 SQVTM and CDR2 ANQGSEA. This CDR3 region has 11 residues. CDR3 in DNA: TGCAGTACAGGGGTACAAGAGACCCAGTACTTC. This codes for CSTGVQETQYF.

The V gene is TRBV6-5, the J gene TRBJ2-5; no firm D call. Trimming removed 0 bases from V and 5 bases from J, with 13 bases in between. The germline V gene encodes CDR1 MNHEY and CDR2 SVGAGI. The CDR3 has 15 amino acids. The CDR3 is CASSYSGVLKETQYF. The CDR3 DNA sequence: TGTGCCAGCAGTTACTCCGGAGTTCTTAAGGAGACCCAGTACTTC.

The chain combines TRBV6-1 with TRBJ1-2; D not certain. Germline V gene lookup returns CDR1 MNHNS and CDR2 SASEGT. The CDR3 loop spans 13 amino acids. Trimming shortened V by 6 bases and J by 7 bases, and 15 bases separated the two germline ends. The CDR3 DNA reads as TGTGCCAGCAGCCCCACCCGGGAGGCTGGCTACACCTTC. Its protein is CASSPTREAGYTF.

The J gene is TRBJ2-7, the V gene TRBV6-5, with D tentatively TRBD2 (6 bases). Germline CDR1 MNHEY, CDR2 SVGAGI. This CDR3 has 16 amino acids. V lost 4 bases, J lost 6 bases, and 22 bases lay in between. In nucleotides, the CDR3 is TGTGCCAGCAGTTTGTCAGCGACTGGACTGGGGGGCGAGCAGTACTTC. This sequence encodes CASSLSATGLGGEQYF.

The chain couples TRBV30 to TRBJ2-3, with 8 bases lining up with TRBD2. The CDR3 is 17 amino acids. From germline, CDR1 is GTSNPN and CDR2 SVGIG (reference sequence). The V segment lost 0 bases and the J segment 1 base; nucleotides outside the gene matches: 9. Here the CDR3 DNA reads TGTGCCTGGAGTGTAGGGTTAGCGGGGCGCGGCACAGATACGCAGTATTTT. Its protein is CAWSVGLAGRGTDTQYF.

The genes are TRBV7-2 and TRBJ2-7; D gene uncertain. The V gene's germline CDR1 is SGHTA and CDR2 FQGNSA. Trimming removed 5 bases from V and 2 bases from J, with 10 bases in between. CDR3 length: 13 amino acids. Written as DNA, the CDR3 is TGTGCCAGCAGCCAGAATAGCCCCTACGAGCAGTACTTC. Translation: CASSQNSPYEQYF. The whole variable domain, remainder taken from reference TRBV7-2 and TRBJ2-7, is GAGVSQSPSNKVTEKGKDVELRCDPISGHTALYWYRQSLGQGLEFLIYFQGNSAPDKSGLPSDRFSAERTGGSVSTLTIQRTQQEDSAVYLCASSQNSPYEQYFGPGTRLTVT.

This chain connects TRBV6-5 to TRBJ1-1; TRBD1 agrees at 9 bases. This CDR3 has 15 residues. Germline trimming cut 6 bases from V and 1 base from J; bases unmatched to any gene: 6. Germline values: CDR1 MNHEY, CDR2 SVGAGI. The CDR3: CASRPQGAANTEAFF. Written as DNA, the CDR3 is TGTGCCAGCAGGCCACAGGGGGCGGCGAACACTGAAGCTTTCTTT.

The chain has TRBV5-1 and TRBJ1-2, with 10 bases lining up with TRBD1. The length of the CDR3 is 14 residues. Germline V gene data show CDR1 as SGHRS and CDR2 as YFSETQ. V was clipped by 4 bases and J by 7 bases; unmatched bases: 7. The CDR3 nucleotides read TGCGCCAGCAGCCCCGGGACAGGGGACCGTGGCTACACCTTC. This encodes CASSPGTGDRGYTF.

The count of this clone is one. CDR3 nucleotides: TGTGCCAGCAGCCCCAGGTTTGGGTTAGCGGGGACCTCCTACAATGAGCAGTTCTTC. It yields the protein CASSPRFGLAGTSYNEQFF. The chain couples TRBV14 to TRBJ2-1; 8 positions agree with TRBD2. This CDR3 spans 19 amino acids. The V segment lost 4 bases and the J segment 0 bases; nucleotides outside the gene matches: 14. CDR1 SGHDN and CDR2 FVKESK come from the germline V gene.

The CDR3 nucleotides are TGTGCCAGCAGCTTAGAGGGACTAGGGACCCAGTACTTC. Encoded protein: CASSLEGLGTQYF. The chain links TRBV7-6 to TRBJ2-5; the match to TRBD2 covers 8 bases. Germline assignment: CDR1 SGHVS and CDR2 FNYEAQ. The junction had 2 bases not matched to a gene; V was cut back by 1 base and J by 7 bases. The CDR3 consists of 13 residues.

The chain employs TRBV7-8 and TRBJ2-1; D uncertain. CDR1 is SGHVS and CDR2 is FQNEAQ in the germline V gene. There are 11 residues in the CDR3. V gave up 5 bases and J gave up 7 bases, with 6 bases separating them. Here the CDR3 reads CASSPQNEQFF. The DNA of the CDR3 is TGTGCCAGCAGCCCCCAAAATGAGCAGTTCTTC.

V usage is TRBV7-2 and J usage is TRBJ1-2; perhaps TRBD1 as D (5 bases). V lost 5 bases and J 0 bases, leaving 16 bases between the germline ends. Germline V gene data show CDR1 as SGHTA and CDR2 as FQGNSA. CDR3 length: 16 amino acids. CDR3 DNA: TGTGCCAGCAGCGTGGGGGGGGGACGAGCTAACTATGGCTACACCTTC. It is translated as CASSVGGGRANYGYTF.